These T cell receptor beta chains were read from a single sample in a study of monozygotic twins with inflammatory bowel disease. TCRdb re-called the 5' RACE reads and catalogs CDR3 proteins one per entry, DNA excluded. Recorded for this sample: fewer than 400,000 distinct CDR3 sequences. Sequenced input: blood. These receptors were collected from a human donor with ulcerative colitis or Crohn's disease, or a healthy co-twin of an affected twin (not recorded which). Each CDR3 is given with its conserved first and last residue. Fields, in order: CDR3 protein, CDR3 length, J gene, V gene.

CDR3: CSVLWDSNQPQHF
length: 13
J: TRBJ1-5
V: TRBV20-1

CDR3: CAWRIWGGTGELFF
length: 14
J: TRBJ2-2
V: TRBV30

CDR3: CASSVVGGGRSDTQYF
length: 16
J: TRBJ2-3
V: TRBV9

CDR3: CASKTGRSTDTQYF
length: 14
J: TRBJ2-3
V: TRBV6-1

CDR3: CASSYGQGQAGANVLTF
length: 17
J: TRBJ2-6
V: TRBV6-2/TRBV6-3

CDR3: CASAHEGGLEQYF
length: 13
J: TRBJ2-7
V: TRBV5-1

CDR3: CASSPSEGGNQPQHF
length: 15
J: TRBJ1-5
V: TRBV18

CDR3: CASSLFWAGGRSNTGELFF
length: 19
J: TRBJ2-2
V: TRBV12-3/TRBV12-4

CDR3: CSVEEMDRVSDEQFF
length: 15
J: TRBJ2-1
V: TRBV29-1

CDR3: CASSLGNGEPQHF
length: 13
J: TRBJ1-5
V: TRBV5-1

CDR3: CASKPTGTYEQYF
length: 13
J: TRBJ2-7
V: TRBV5-1

CDR3: CATSDFLEDTNTDTQYF
length: 17
J: TRBJ2-3
V: TRBV24-1

CDR3: CASTDRETEQYF
length: 12
J: TRBJ2-7
V: TRBV28

CDR3: CASSLAPGTGNTIYF
length: 15
J: TRBJ1-3
V: TRBV7-7

CDR3: CSARDMRAYSNQPQHF
length: 16
J: TRBJ1-5
V: TRBV20-1

CDR3: CASRVGGASSTDTQYF
length: 16
J: TRBJ2-3
V: TRBV5-1

CDR3: CASSRTAQFNQPQHF
length: 15
J: TRBJ1-5
V: TRBV12-3/TRBV12-4

CDR3: CASSRHEQGPYEQYF
length: 15
J: TRBJ2-7
V: TRBV6-1

CDR3: CASSLASTNYEQYF
length: 14
J: TRBJ2-7
V: TRBV5-1

CDR3: CAIQDRGLAEAFF
length: 13
J: TRBJ1-1
V: TRBV10-3

CDR3: CASSLHLEGDLSYEQYF
length: 17
J: TRBJ2-7
V: TRBV27

CDR3: CASSIGGGVVWVTSTDTQYF
length: 20
J: TRBJ2-3
V: TRBV11-2

CDR3: CAISESLGPGQNIQYF
length: 16
J: TRBJ2-4
V: TRBV10-3

CDR3: CASSPTGSTLSYEQYF
length: 16
J: TRBJ2-7
V: TRBV7-2

CDR3: CASTPSTDTQYF
length: 12
J: TRBJ2-3
V: TRBV10-2

CDR3: CSANKQGYSPLHF
length: 13
J: TRBJ1-6
V: TRBV20-1

CDR3: CASSLRTSAVSETQYF
length: 16
J: TRBJ2-5
V: TRBV3-1

CDR3: CASSQDWTERGDTQYF
length: 16
J: TRBJ2-3
V: TRBV4-3

CDR3: CASSLGLYLRDTQYF
length: 15
J: TRBJ2-3
V: TRBV5-1

CDR3: CASTSGTNPWEQYF
length: 14
J: TRBJ2-7
V: TRBV5-4

CDR3: CASSQELAGTQYF
length: 13
J: TRBJ2-5
V: TRBV4-3

CDR3: CSAREQGNYNSPLHF
length: 15
J: TRBJ1-6
V: TRBV20-1

CDR3: CASSFPGDKYQETQYF
length: 16
J: TRBJ2-5
V: TRBV5-1

CDR3: CSAGQGAPPPEAFF
length: 14
J: TRBJ1-1
V: TRBV20-1

CDR3: CSARLANTGELFF
length: 13
J: TRBJ2-2
V: TRBV20-1

CDR3: CSARDRVSASAFF
length: 13
J: TRBJ1-1
V: TRBV20-1

CDR3: CASNRGPGEKLFF
length: 13
J: TRBJ1-4
V: TRBV27

CDR3: CASSPWTETEKLFF
length: 14
J: TRBJ1-4
V: TRBV7-9

CDR3: CASSRSLKETQYF
length: 13
J: TRBJ2-5
V: TRBV27

CDR3: CASSSVSPGELFF
length: 13
J: TRBJ2-2
V: TRBV27

CDR3: CASSYSIRPYEQYF
length: 14
J: TRBJ2-7
V: TRBV6-2/TRBV6-3

CDR3: CASSDGGEFVF
length: 11
J: TRBJ1-6
V: TRBV10-2

CDR3: CASSLVGGWDNSPLHF
length: 16
J: TRBJ1-6
V: TRBV7-2

CDR3: CASSPRDQTPLHF
length: 13
J: TRBJ1-6
V: TRBV5-5

CDR3: CSEKREKYNEQFF
length: 13
J: TRBJ2-1
V: TRBV29-1

CDR3: CASSQDLLGAQYGKLFF
length: 17
J: TRBJ1-4
V: TRBV4-3

CDR3: CASSYTGRSGANVLTF
length: 16
J: TRBJ2-6
V: TRBV6-2/TRBV6-3

CDR3: CASSYSQGGGNQPQHF
length: 16
J: TRBJ1-5
V: TRBV6-2/TRBV6-3

CDR3: CASSWARGRRHDTQYF
length: 16
J: TRBJ2-3
V: TRBV3-1

CDR3: CASSRTGQETQYF
length: 13
J: TRBJ2-5
V: TRBV25-1